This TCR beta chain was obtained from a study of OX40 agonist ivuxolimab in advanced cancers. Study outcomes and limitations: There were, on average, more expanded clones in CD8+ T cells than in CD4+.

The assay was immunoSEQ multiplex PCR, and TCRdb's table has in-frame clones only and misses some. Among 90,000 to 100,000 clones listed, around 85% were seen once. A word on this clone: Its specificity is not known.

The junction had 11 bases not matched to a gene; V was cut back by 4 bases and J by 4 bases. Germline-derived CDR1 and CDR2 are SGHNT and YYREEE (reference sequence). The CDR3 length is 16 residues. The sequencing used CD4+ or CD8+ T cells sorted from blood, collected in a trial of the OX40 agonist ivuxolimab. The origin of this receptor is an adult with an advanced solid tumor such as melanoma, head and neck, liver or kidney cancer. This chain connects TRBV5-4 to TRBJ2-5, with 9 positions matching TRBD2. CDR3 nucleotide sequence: TGTGCCAGCAGCCAAGGCGGGAGAGCGGGAGGAGAGACCCAGTACTTC. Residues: CASSQGGRAGGETQYF.